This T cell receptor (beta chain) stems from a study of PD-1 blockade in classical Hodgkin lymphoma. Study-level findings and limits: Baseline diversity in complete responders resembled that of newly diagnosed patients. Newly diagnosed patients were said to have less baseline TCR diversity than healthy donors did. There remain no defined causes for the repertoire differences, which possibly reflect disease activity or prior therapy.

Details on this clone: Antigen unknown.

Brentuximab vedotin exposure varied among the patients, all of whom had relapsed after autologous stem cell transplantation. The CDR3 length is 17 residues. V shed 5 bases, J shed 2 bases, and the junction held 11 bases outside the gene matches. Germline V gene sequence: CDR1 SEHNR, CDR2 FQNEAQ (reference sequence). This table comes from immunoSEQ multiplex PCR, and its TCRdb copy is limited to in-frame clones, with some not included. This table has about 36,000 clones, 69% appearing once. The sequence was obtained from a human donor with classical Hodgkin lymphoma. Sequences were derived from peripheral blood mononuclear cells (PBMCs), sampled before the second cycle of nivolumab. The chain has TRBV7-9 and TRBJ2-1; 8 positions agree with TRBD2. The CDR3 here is CASSQFSGRNAYNEQFF. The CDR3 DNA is TGTGCCAGCAGCCAATTCAGCGGGAGAAACGCCTACAATGAGCAGTTCTTC. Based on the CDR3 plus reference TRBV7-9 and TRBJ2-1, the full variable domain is DTGVSQNPRHKITKRGQNVTFRCDPISEHNRLYWYRQTLGQGPEFLTYFQNEAQLEKSRLLSDRFSAERPKGSFSTLEIQRTEQGDSAMYLCASSQFSGRNAYNEQFFGPGTRLTVL.